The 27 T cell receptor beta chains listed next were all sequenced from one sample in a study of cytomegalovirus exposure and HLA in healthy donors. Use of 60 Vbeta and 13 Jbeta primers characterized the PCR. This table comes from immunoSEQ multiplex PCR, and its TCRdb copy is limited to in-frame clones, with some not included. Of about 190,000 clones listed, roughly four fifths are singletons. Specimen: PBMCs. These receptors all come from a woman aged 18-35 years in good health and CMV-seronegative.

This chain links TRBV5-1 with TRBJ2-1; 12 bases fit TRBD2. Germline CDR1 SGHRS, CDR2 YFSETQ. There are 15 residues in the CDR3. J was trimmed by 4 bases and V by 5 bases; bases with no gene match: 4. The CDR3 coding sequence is TGCGCCAGCAGATCCGGGACTAGCGGGTACAATGAGCAGTTCTTC. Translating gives CASRSGTSGYNEQFF.

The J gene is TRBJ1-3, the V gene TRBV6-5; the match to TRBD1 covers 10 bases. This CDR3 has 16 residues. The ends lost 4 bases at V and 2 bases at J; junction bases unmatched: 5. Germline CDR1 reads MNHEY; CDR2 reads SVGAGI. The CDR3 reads CASSWGTGVPGNTIYF. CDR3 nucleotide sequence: TGTGCCAGCAGTTGGGGGACAGGGGTTCCTGGAAACACCATATATTTT.

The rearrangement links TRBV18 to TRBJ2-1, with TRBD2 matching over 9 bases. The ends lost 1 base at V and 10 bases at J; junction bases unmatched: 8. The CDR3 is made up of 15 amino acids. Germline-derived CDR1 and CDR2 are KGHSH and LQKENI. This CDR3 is CASSPLAGAPGEQFF. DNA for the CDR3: TGTGCCAGCTCACCACTAGCGGGAGCACCCGGGGAGCAGTTCTTC.

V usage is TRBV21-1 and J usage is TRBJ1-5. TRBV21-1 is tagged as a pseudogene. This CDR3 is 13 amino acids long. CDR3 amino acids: CASSTLSFQPQHF. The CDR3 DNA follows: TGTGCCAGCAGCACCCTTTCTTTTCAGCCCCAGCATTTT.

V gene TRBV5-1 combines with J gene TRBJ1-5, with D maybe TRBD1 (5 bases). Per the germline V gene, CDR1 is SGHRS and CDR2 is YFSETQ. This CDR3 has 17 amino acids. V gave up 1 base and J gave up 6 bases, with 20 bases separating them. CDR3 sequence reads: CASSLCPRVYGCQPQHF. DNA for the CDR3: TGCGCCAGCAGCTTGTGCCCCAGGGTATACGGGTGTCAGCCCCAGCATTTT.

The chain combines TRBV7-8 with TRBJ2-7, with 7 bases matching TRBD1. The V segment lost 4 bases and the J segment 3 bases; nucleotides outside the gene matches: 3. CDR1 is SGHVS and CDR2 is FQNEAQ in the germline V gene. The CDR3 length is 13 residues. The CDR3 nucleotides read TGTGCCAGCAGCTCTACAGGGGACTACGAGCAGTACTTC. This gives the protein CASSSTGDYEQYF.

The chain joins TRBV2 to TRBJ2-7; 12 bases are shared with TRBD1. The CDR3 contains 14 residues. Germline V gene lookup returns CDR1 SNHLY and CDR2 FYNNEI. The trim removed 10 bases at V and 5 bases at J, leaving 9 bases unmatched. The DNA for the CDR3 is TGTGCCATCGGGACGGGACAGGGGGCTCACGAGCAGTACTTC. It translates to CAIGTGQGAHEQYF.

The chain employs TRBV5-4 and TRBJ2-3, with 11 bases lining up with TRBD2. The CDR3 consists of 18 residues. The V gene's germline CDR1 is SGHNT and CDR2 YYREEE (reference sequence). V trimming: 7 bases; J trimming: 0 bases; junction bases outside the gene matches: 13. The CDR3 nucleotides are TGTGCCAGCTCCCCCGGACTAGCGGGTGGGGGTAGCACAGATACGCAGTATTTT. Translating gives CASSPGLAGGGSTDTQYF.

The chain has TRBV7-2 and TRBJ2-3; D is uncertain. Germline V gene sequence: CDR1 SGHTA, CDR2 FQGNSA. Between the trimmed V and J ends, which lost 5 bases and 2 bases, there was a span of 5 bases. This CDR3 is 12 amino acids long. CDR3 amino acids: CASSPYTDTQYF. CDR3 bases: TGTGCCAGCAGCCCGTACACAGATACGCAGTATTTT. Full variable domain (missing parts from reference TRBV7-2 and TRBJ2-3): GAGVSQSPSNKVTEKGKDVELRCDPISGHTALYWYRQSLGQGLEFLIYFQGNSAPDKSGLPSDRFSAERTGGSVSTLTIQRTQQEDSAVYLCASSPYTDTQYFGPGTRLTVL.

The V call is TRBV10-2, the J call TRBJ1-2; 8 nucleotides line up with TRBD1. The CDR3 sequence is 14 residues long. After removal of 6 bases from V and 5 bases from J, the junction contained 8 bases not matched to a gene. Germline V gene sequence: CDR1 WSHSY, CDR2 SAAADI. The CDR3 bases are TGCGCCAGCAGAGGACAGGGTATCCGTTATGGCTACACCTTC. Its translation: CASRGQGIRYGYTF.

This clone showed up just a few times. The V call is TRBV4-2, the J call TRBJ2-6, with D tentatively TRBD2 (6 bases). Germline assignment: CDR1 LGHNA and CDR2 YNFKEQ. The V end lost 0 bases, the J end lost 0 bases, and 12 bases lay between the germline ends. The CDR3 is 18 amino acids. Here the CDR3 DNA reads TGTGCCAGCAGCCAAGATGCGGGACGTTTCTCTGGGGCCAACGTCCTGACTTTC. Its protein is CASSQDAGRFSGANVLTF.

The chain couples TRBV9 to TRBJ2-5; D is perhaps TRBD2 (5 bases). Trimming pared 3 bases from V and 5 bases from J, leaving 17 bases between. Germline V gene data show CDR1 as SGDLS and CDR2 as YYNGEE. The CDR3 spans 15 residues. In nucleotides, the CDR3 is TGTGCCAGCAGCGCGCAACCTAGCAAAGGGGAGACCCAGTACTTC. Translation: CASSAQPSKGETQYF.

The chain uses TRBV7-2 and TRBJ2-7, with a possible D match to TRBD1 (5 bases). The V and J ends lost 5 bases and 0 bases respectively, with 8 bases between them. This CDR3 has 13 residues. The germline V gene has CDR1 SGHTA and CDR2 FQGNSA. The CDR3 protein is CASSPTVSYEQYF. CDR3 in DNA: TGTGCCAGCAGCCCGACAGTCTCCTACGAGCAGTACTTC.

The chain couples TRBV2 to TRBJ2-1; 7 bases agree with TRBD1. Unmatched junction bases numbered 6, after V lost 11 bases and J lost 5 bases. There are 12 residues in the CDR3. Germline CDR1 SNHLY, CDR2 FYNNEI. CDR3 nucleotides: TGTGCCGGTCCGACAGGGAACAATGAGCAGTTCTTC. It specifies CAGPTGNNEQFF. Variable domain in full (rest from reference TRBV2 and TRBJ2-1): EPEVTQTPSHQVTQMGQEVILRCVPISNHLYFYWYRQILGQKVEFLVSFYNNEISEKSEIFDDQFSVERPDGSNFTLKIRSTKLEDSAMYFCAGPTGNNEQFFGPGTRLTVL.

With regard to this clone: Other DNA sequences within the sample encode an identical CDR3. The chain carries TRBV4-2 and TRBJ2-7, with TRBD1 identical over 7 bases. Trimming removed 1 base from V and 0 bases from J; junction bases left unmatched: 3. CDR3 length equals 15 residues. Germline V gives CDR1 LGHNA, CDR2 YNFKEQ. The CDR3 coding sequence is TGTGCCAGCAGCCAAGCCTGGGACAGCTCCTACGAGCAGTACTTC. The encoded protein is CASSQAWDSSYEQYF.

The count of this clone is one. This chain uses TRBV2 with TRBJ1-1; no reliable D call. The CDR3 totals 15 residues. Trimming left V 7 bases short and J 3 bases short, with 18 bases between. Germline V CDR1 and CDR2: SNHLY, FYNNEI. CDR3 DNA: TGTGCCAGCAATCCGTCGCGGGCGTGGGACACTGAAGCTTTCTTT. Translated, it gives CASNPSRAWDTEAFF.

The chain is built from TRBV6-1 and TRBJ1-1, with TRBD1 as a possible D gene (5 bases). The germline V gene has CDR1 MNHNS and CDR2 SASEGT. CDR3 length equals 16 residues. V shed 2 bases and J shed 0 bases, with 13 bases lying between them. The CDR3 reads CASSEYGALLNTEAFF. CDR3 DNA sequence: TGTGCCAGCAGTGAATATGGGGCGCTCCTGAACACTGAAGCTTTCTTT.

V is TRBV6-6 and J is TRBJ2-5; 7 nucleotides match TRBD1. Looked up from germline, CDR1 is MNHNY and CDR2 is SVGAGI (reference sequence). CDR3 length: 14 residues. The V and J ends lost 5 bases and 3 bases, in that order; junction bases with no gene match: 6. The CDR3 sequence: CASSRTGEKETQYF. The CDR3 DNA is TGTGCCAGCAGTCGCACAGGGGAGAAAGAGACCCAGTACTTC.

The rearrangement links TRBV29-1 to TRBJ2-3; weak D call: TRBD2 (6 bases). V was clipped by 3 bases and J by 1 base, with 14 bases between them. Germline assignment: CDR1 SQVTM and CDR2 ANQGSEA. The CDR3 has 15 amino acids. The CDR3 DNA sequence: TGCAGCGTTGAGGTCATGGGCGGGGGCACAGATACGCAGTATTTT. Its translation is CSVEVMGGGTDTQYF.

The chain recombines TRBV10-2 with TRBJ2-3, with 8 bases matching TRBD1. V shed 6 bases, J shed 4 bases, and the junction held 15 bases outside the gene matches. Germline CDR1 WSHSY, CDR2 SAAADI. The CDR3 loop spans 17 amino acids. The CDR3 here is CASRVATGVGFADTQYF. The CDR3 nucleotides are TGCGCCAGCAGAGTCGCGACAGGGGTGGGTTTCGCAGATACGCAGTATTTT.

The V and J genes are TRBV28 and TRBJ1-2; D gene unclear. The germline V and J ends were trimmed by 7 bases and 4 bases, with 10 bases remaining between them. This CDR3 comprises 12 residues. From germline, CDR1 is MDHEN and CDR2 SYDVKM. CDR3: CASTKPGYGYTF. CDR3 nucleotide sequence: TGTGCCAGCACTAAGCCAGGCTATGGCTACACCTTC.

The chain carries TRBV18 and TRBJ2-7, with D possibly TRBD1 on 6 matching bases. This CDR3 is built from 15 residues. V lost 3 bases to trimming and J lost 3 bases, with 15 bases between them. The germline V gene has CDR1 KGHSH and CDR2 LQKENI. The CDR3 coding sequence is TGTGCCAGCTCACCCGGGACATCCTCCATCTACGAGCAGTACTTC. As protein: CASSPGTSSIYEQYF.

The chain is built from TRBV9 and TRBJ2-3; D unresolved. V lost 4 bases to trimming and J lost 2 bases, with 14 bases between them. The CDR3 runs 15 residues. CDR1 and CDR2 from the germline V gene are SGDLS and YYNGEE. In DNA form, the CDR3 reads TGTGCCAGCAGCCAGGCGCCCCAAACCACAGATACGCAGTATTTT. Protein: CASSQAPQTTDTQYF.

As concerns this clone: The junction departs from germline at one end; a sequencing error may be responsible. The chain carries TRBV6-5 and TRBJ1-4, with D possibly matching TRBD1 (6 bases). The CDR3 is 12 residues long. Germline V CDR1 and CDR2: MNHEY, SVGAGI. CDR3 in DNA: TGTGCCAGCAGTGAAGGGGGACGGTGGGATGTTTTT. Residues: CASSEGGRWDVF.

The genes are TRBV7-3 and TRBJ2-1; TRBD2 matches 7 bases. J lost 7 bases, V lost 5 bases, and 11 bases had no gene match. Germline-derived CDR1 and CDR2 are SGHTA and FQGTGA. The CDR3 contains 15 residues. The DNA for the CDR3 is TGTGCCAGCAGCCCGGGTCTAGCGGTGGAGAATGAGCAGTTCTTC. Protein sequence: CASSPGLAVENEQFF.

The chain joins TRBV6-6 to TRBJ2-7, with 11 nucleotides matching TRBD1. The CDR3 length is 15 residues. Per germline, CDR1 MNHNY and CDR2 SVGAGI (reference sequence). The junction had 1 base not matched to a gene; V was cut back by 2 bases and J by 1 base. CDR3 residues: CASSYGTGGSYEQYF. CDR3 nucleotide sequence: TGTGCCAGCAGTTACGGGACAGGGGGGTCCTACGAGCAGTACTTC.

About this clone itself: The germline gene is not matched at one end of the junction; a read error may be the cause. The CDR3 region has the DNA TGTTCCAGCAGCTTAGTTAACTACGAGCAGTACTTC. Translated: CSSSLVNYEQYF. This chain links TRBV7-9 with TRBJ2-7; D uncertain. The CDR3 sequence is 12 residues long. The germline CDR1 and CDR2 sequences are SEHNR and FQNEAQ (reference sequence). The variable domain in full, with the rest retrieved from reference TRBV7-9 and TRBJ2-7, is DTGVSQNPRHKITKRGQNVTFRCDPISEHNRLYWYRQTLGQGPEFLTYFQNEAQLEKSRLLSDRFSAERPKGSFSTLEIQRTEQGDSAMYLCSSSLVNYEQYFGPGTRLTVT.